These 13 T cell receptor beta chains share one sample of origin, sequenced in a study of shared clonotypes between healthy human individuals. Sequenced by immunoSEQ multiplex PCR; TCRdb stores in-frame clones only, minus some. The sample holds under 2.5 million clones, around 90% seen once. Sequencing used naive CD4+ T cells from PBMCs. The subset was: CD45RA+ positively selected. Source of these receptors: a young man in good health. Some clones in this sample may be carry-over from other donors' samples.

This sequence joins TRBV9 and TRBJ2-1; 11 nucleotides align to TRBD2. V dropped 3 bases and J dropped 9; count of bases not matched to a gene: 11. The CDR3 is made up of 16 amino acids. The germline V gene encodes CDR1 SGDLS and CDR2 YYNGEE. CDR3 sequence (DNA): TGTGCCAGCAGCGCGACACTAGCGGGAGTTCCTGGTGAGCAGTTCTTC. The encoded protein is CASSATLAGVPGEQFF.

The rearrangement joins TRBV7-9 to TRBJ2-2, with D tentatively TRBD1 or TRBD2 (5 bases each). Trimming pared 6 bases from V and 7 bases from J, leaving 12 bases between. Germline CDR1 and CDR2: SEHNR and FQNEAQ (reference sequence). This CDR3 spans 13 amino acids. CDR3 protein: CASSREGYGELFF. CDR3 sequence (DNA): TGTGCCAGCAGTCGCGAGGGGTACGGGGAGCTGTTTTTT.

This clone was seen more than once but under ten times. The chain carries TRBV2 and TRBJ1-5, with 7 bases that match TRBD1. The CDR3 has 15 residues. The germline gives CDR1 SNHLY, CDR2 FYNNEI. V shed 4 bases, J shed 7 bases, and the junction held 10 bases outside the gene matches. The DNA of the CDR3 is TGTGCCAGCAGTGGAAGGCAGGGGGTGGTCCAGCCCCAGCATTTT. This codes for CASSGRQGVVQPQHF.

V gene TRBV5-1 combines with J gene TRBJ1-1; D is uncertain. V shed 2 bases and J shed 4 bases, with 9 bases lying between them. Germline CDR1 reads SGHRS; CDR2 reads YFSETQ. This CDR3 region has 13 residues. CDR3 sequence: CASSFDLLTEAFF. CDR3 coding DNA: TGCGCCAGCAGCTTTGATCTTCTCACTGAAGCTTTCTTT.

This chain links TRBV5-6 with TRBJ2-2; D is perhaps TRBD2 (5 bases). This CDR3 has 16 amino acids. The V and J ends lost 0 bases and 7 bases respectively, with 16 bases between them. Germline V gives CDR1 SGHDT, CDR2 YYEEEE. CDR3 amino acids: CASSLGLGVVSGELFF. In DNA, the CDR3 is TGTGCCAGCAGCTTGGGTCTCGGGGTGGTCAGCGGGGAGCTGTTTTTT. Combining the CDR3 with reference TRBV5-6 and TRBJ2-2 gives the whole variable domain DAGVTQSPTHLIKTRGQQVTLRCSPKSGHDTVSWYQQALGQGPQFIFQYYEEEERQRGNFPDRFSGHQFPNYSSELNVNALLLGDSALYLCASSLGLGVVSGELFFGEGSRLTVL.

V gene TRBV6-5 combines with J gene TRBJ2-1; either TRBD1 or TRBD2 may fit D (5 bases each). This CDR3 has 14 residues. CDR1 is MNHEY and CDR2 is SVGAGI in the germline V gene. The ends were cut back, 11 bases at V and 9 bases at J, with 23 bases in the middle. The CDR3 is CAPWGSYGLFEQFF. In DNA, the CDR3 is TGTGCCCCCTGGGGGTCCTATGGCCTATTTGAGCAGTTCTTC.

The V call is TRBV27, the J call TRBJ1-4, with a possible D match to TRBD1 (5 bases). Trimming removed 8 bases at V and 5 bases at J, with 15 bases between. Per germline, CDR1 MNHEY and CDR2 SMNVEV (reference sequence). This CDR3 has 14 amino acids. The CDR3 DNA is TGTGCCAGCGCCCTTCGGGGCAGAAATGAAAAACTGTTTTTT. Amino acids: CASALRGRNEKLFF.

The chain combines TRBV28 with TRBJ2-2; a possible D gene is TRBD1 (5 bases). CDR3 length: 13 residues. CDR1 and CDR2 (germline): MDHEN, SYDVKM. Trimming removed 8 bases from V and 5 bases from J, with 12 bases in between. This chain's CDR3 is CASASQDTGELFF. Written as DNA, the CDR3 is TGTGCCAGCGCCTCACAGGATACCGGGGAGCTGTTTTTT.

V and J are TRBV7-2 and TRBJ2-1; 8 bases map to TRBD2. V shed 4 bases and J 14 bases; nucleotides not matched to a gene: 4. The germline V gene has CDR1 SGHTA and CDR2 FQGNSA. The length of the CDR3 is 11 residues. CDR3 bases: TGTGCCAGCAGCTCGGGAGGGCCTAAGTTCTTC. It codes for CASSSGGPKFF.

The chain carries TRBV6-6 and TRBJ2-1; 8 positions agree with TRBD1. Unmatched junction bases numbered 5, after V lost 4 bases and J lost 3 bases. The CDR3 has 15 amino acids. Germline lookup yields CDR1 MNHNY and CDR2 SVGAGI (reference sequence). The CDR3 DNA sequence: TGTGCCAGCAGTTCCGGACAGGGTGACTACAATGAGCAGTTCTTC. Its protein product is CASSSGQGDYNEQFF.

The chain joins TRBV30 to TRBJ2-1, with D maybe TRBD1 (6 bases). V was pared by 0 bases and J by 2 bases, with 11 bases between. There are 15 residues in the CDR3. CDR1 and CDR2 (germline): GTSNPN, SVGIG (reference sequence). The CDR3 sequence: CAWSVLQGAYNEQFF. CDR3 nucleotides: TGTGCCTGGAGTGTATTACAGGGAGCCTACAATGAGCAGTTCTTC.

V gene TRBV7-9 combines with J gene TRBJ1-2, with D unclear. Trimming took off 1 base at V and 7 bases at J, with 10 bases between the two ends. The V gene's germline CDR1 is SEHNR and CDR2 FQNEAQ (reference sequence). The CDR3 has 13 residues. CDR3 nucleotide sequence: TGTGCCAGCAGCTTAGAATCTGGCTCTGGCTACACCTTC. It encodes CASSLESGSGYTF.

This sequence joins TRBV30 and TRBJ2-3; D may match TRBD1 or TRBD2 (5 bases each). The V gene's germline CDR1 is GTSNPN and CDR2 SVGIG (reference sequence). CDR3 length: 12 residues. Trimming stripped 3 bases from V and 4 bases from J, with 8 bases between. The chain's CDR3 is CAWRGDADTQYF. In nucleotides, the CDR3 is TGTGCCTGGAGGGGGGACGCAGATACGCAGTATTTT.